The source of this T cell receptor (beta chain) is a study of tumor-infiltrating lymphocytes in primary liver carcinoma (dated by TCRdb to the late 2010s). With regard to the full study: Between late 2015 and March 2016, about 5 patients in China with histopathologically diagnosed primary liver carcinoma had their tumors surgically resected. Hepatocellular carcinoma (four) or combined HCC and intrahepatic cholangiocarcinoma (one) was present in the five patients, who were three men and two women aged 30 to 69 years. The five patients had tumors staged T1-T3 N0M0, with maximum diameters ranging from roughly 4.2 to 11 cm. Each sample produced roughly 3.5 to 7.13 million productive TCRbeta reads, and read depth showed no significant difference between tissue types. For each liver tumor, the study sampled five regions along with adjacent normal tissue and blood, and applied TCRbeta repertoire sequencing, expression microarrays and whole-exome sequencing. A total of 35 or so specimens from 5 patients went through TCRbeta repertoire sequencing, namely 25 tumor regions, 5 adjacent noncancerous liver tissues and 5 peripheral blood samples. High reproducibility was observed for the technical replicate repertoires, with mean shared-clone rates roughly 0.87 and correlation coefficients above 0.98.

Beyond this particular receptor, the publication reports: Repertoire overlap was found to be higher between tumor regions (mean approximately 35%) than between tumor-adjacent (about 17%) or tumor-blood (around 15%) pairs, consistent with antigen-driven expansion. With just a few patients in the study, the authors point out that the findings should be validated in a larger study. Only the TCR beta chain was sequenced, which likely underestimates true repertoire diversity because unpaired alpha chains were not captured. The top 250 clones accounted for a significantly greater share of the repertoire in tumors than in blood (p = 0.039). Comparison of CD4+ and CD8+ T cell repertoires was precluded by the use of bulk unsorted samples.

Blood RNA was extracted from unsorted whole blood with TRIzol reagent; germline DNA came from the DNeasy Blood & Tissue kit. At the time of sampling, the patients were treatment-naive and had chronic HBV infection. Before surgery, about 4 milliliters of peripheral blood were collected into K2EDTA tubes. A single count supports this clonotype. No cognate antigen has been identified for it. No base quality values were provided; no much bigger clone lies one nucleotide off. A single read is weak support. A constant-region primer and ProtoScript II reverse transcriptase were used to reverse-transcribe TCRbeta-specific cDNA from 500 ng total RNA. Construction of the TCRbeta libraries relied on three nested rounds of multiplex PCR, following a slightly modified ARM-PCR procedure. The first two PCR rounds used multiplex TRBV1-TRBV30 forward primers with a Cbeta reverse primer, each for around 10 cycles. Sample barcodes and Illumina adapters were attached in a final 25-cycle PCR using Deep VentR polymerase. Before sequencing, amplicons of 200-500 bp were purified from gel using a QIAquick gel extraction kit. TCRbeta amplicons were sequenced on an Illumina HiSeq 2500 with 250-bp paired-end reads. Per the authors' processing: Trimmomatic v0.33 was used to quality-trim the reads, and FLASH v1.2.11 was used to merge paired reads so that full CDR3 sequences could be recovered. V, D and J germline segments were assigned to the rearranged TCRbeta sequences by MiGEC v1.2.1b. VDJtools v1.0.0 computed clonotype statistics and Shannon-Wiener diversity indices. To reduce sampling bias, subsequent analyses other than the diversity analysis used only the 250 most abundant clonotypes in each sample. Through fastp at Q25 and MiXCR, TCRdb rebuilt clones from the public reads, retaining in-frame beta chains. Every CDR3 protein is listed once, alongside the most common genes and DNA of its rows. The V and J calls reflect TCRdb's pipeline rather than the authors' work. Counted in this sample were a few hundred thousand distinct CDR3 sequences; about three fifths of them appeared once. Of the sample, over 15% falls within the top ten clones.

A distance of 10 bases separates the germline ends of V and J, which lose 5 bases and 5 bases respectively. According to the germline V gene, CDR1 reads SGHAT and CDR2 reads FQNNGV. Its CDR3 holds 13 amino acids, cysteine through phenylalanine. Just the 39-base CDR3 DNA is kept, in frame starting at base 1. This TCR was sampled from a woman in her twenties or thirties with primary liver carcinoma and hepatitis B virus infection. Sequencing was performed on peripheral blood. Recombination joined TRBV11-2 with TRBJ2-1; the D gene is not confidently resolved. The encoded CDR3 is CASSVSFDNEQFF. Here is the DNA: TGTGCCAGCAGCGTAAGCTTTGACAATGAGCAGTTCTTC.